The source of this T cell receptor beta chain is a study of T cells in Graves' hyperthyroidism and ophthalmopathy. Overall study results and limits: Classification by a 13 V-J model distinguished ophthalmopathy from stable hyperthyroidism. The model forecast ophthalmopathy, anticipating it by a median roughly 6.3 months before onset. Most clonotypes expanded in the thyroid (above 0.001) were also present in blood.

The sample holds many counts of this clonotype. Its antigen remains unknown. Template material for amplifying TCR beta CDR3 regions consisted of RNA transcripts. The TCR CDR3 first-round RT-PCR relied on the HTBI primer set. TCRdb recomputed calls from the multiplex PCR reads with MiXCR, one row per CDR3 protein. The sample records about 420,000 distinct CDR3 sequences, around 14% being singletons. The PBMCs were sourced from fresh peripheral blood (more than 9 ml). The ends lost 6 bases at V and 2 bases at J; junction bases unmatched: 6. Germline values: CDR1 SEHNR, CDR2 FQNEAQ (reference sequence). The CDR3 sequence is 15 residues long.

V and J are TRBV7-9 and TRBJ1-3; 8 bases match TRBD1. The clonotype was recovered from a woman aged 18-29 years with Graves' hyperthyroidism. The sequencing sample was made of blood. CDR3 coding DNA: TGTGCCAGCAGTACACAGGGGGTCGCTGGAAACACCATATATTTT. Protein product: CASSTQGVAGNTIYF.